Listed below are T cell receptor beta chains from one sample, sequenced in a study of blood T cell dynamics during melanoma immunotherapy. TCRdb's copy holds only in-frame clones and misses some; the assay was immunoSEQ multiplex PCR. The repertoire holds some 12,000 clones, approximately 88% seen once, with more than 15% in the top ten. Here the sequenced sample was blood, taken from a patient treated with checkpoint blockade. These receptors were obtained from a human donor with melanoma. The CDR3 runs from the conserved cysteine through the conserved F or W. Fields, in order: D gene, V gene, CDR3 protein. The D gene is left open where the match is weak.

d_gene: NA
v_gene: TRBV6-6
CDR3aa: CASSPKTGYEQYF

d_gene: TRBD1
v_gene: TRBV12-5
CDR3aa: CASAPNRGRGGYTF

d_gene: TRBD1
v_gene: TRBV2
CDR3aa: CASRRDRGEGETQYF

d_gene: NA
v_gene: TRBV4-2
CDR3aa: CASSQEWESYEQYF

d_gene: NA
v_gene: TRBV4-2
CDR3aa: CASSQEKGTNGYTF

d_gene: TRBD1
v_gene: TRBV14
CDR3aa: CASSQQGSYNSPLHF

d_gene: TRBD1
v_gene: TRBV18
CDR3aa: CASSPHQGVDQPQHF

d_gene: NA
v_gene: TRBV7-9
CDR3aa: CASSLEQTLGEQYF

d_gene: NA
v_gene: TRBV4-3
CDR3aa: CASSQDGGYRADTQYF

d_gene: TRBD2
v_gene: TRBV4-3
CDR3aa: CASSPSREGNYEQYF

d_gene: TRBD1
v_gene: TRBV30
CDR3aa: CAWKRDRPYGYTF

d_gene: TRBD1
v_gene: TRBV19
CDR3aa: CATRDRGTYEQYF

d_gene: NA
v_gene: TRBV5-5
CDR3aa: CASSSVATDHGYTF

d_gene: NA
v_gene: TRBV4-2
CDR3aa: CASSQDWGEEEKLFF

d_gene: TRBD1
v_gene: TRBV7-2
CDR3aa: CASSPQTGFPGAFF

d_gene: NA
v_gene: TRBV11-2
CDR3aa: CASNPLSSSYEQYF

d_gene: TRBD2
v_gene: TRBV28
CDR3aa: CASSLAGGPQTQYF

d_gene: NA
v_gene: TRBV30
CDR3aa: CAWSPDVTDTQYF

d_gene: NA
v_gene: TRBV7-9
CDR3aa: CASSQTGGKEKLFF

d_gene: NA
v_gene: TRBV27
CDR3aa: CASSFLQVNTGELFF

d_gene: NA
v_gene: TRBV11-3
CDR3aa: CASRRDKSYEQYF

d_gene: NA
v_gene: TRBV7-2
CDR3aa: CASSLPFPGGFSTDTQYF

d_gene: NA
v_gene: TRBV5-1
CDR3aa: CASSSGAGDYNEQFF

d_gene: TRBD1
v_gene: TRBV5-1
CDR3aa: CASSLGQGTGELFF

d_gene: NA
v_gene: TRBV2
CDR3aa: CASSELGISIDTQYF

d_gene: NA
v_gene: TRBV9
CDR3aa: CASSGDGYEQYF

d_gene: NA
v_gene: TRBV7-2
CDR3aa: CASSLHMDKDNSPLHF

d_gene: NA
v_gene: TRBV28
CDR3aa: CASSVGGAPGYTF

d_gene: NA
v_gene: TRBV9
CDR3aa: CASSVGLIGGEQYF